This T cell receptor (beta chain) was observed in a study of T cells in Graves' hyperthyroidism and ophthalmopathy. Diagnoses were established using clinical symptoms, serum thyroxine and TRAb, thyroid ultrasound and orbital computed tomography. Blood dates from first hyperthyroidism diagnosis, before any ophthalmopathy symptoms. PBMCs were obtained from 10 ml fresh peripheral blood. This clonotype was counted ten times or more. What it binds is not known. The CDR3 covers 16 residues. Germline CDR1 is GTSNPN and CDR2 is SVGIG (reference sequence). V lost 0 bases and J lost 2, with 16 bases in between. Authors of the study amplified TCR beta CDR3 regions from RNA transcripts. The HTBI primer set was used in a first-round RT-PCR of the TCR CDR3. TCRdb independently ran MiXCR on the multiplex PCR reads; one entry per CDR3 protein. The table has about 180,000 distinct CDR3 sequences, just under 9.5% seen once.

The study, taken as a whole, reports: It was a median approximately 6.9 months before onset that the model predicted ophthalmopathy.

The genes are TRBV30 and TRBJ1-1, with D possibly being TRBD1 (5 bases). This TCR was sampled from a woman aged 18-29 years with Graves' hyperthyroidism that later progressed to Graves' ophthalmopathy. The sample taken for sequencing was blood. CDR3 in amino acids: CAWSVGVTDFNTEAFF. The CDR3 bases are TGTGCCTGGAGTGTAGGTGTGACAGACTTTAACACTGAAGCTTTCTTT.